This T cell receptor beta chain was found in a study of T cell repertoires in cytomegalovirus infection. Regarding the study as a whole: Of the TCR beta families, the public ones yielded a cumulative frequency that identified carriers of CMV plus the relevant HLA.

TCRdb itself ran the reads through MiXCR, one entry per CDR3 protein. This table has roughly 990,000 distinct CDR3 sequences, more than 25% appearing once. The CDR3 runs 14 residues. Deletions cut 1 base from V and 5 bases from J, with 11 bases between. The germline gives CDR1 SEHNR, CDR2 FQNEAQ (reference sequence). Details on this clonotype: Its antigen is as yet unknown.

The V and J genes are TRBV7-9 and TRBJ2-5; D ambiguous. The receptor's source is a human donor in good health (CMV status not recorded). Some clones in this sample may be carry-over from other donors' samples. The sample consisted of cultured CD8+ T cells from PBMCs, taken from culture after CMV antigen stimulation. This CDR3 is CASSLVWAWETQYF. Written as DNA, the CDR3 is TGTGCCAGCAGCTTAGTTTGGGCGTGGGAGACCCAGTACTTC.